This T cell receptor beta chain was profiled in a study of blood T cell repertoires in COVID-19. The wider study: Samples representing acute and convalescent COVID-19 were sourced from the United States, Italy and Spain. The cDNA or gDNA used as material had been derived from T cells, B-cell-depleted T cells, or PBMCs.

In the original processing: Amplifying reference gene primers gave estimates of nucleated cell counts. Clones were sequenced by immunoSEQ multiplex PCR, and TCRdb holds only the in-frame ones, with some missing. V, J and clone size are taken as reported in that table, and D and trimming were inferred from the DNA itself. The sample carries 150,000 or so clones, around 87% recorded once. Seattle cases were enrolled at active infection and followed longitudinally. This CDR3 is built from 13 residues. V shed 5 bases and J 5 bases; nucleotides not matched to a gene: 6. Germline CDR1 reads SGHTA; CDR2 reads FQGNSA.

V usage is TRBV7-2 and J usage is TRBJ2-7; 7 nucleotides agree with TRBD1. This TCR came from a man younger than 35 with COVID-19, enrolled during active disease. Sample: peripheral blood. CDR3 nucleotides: TGTGCCAGCAGCCTGGACAGGCACGACGAGCAGTACTTC. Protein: CASSLDRHDEQYF.